This TCR beta chain was identified during a study of somatic mutations in cytotoxic T cells in rheumatoid arthritis. Study-level background: Selected populations of V beta antibody-stained T cells underwent flow sorting at nearly 100% purity; these encompassed V beta1+ cells subjected to TCRB sequencing. Study results and limitations: More than 20% of CD8+ cells belonged to the largest clone in about an eighth of the 65 patients.

V trimming: 3 bases; J trimming: 7 bases; junction bases outside the gene matches: 6. This CDR3 is 15 amino acids long. Germline V gene data show CDR1 as SGDLS and CDR2 as YYNGEE. For this clone: Its target is not known.

Researchers isolated CD4+ and CD8+ cells by positive magnetic bead selection and then checked their purity by flow cytometry. Clones were read by immunoSEQ multiplex PCR, and TCRdb kept only the in-frame ones, dropping some. The sample records 20,000 to 25,000 clones, 70% to 90% being singletons. The chain carries TRBV9 and TRBJ1-4, with TRBD1 identical over 10 bases. This TCR was sampled from a woman aged 50 to 65 in good health. Sample: CD8+ T cells sorted from blood. In DNA form, the CDR3 reads TGTGCCAGCAGCGGAGGGACAGGGGATGGTGAAAAACTGTTTTTT. This sequence encodes CASSGGTGDGEKLFF.